This T cell receptor (beta chain) was identified during a study of early T cells in non-severe SARS-CoV-2 infection (dated by TCRdb to 2020 to 2023). About the full investigation: Bulk RNA from unsorted whole blood was used for TCR sequencing, so alpha and beta chains could not be paired.

V gives up 6 bases and J gives up 3 bases, and the segment between their germline ends measures 5 bases. The cysteine opens and the phenylalanine closes a CDR3 of 12 amino acids. Only the CDR3 DNA is retained, 36 bases long and in frame from the first base. CDR1 and CDR2, per the germline V gene, are MNHNS and SASEGT. Study-level results and caveats: Matching against VDJdb was skewed toward anti-spike CD8 responses, likely underestimated virus-specific expansions, and missed private and CD4 specificities.

This clonotype has more than one count but fewer than ten. Its antigen is still unknown. One base away there is no much larger clone; base qualities are not given. A case-control design nested within a healthcare worker cohort in London, UK, was used, with weekly nasopharyngeal swab PCR tests and blood sampling performed. Healthcare workers were recruited during the week of the UK lockdown, between 23 and 31 March 2020, and followed weekly for up to 16 weeks. Library preparation used 5' RACE. Data came from a NextSeq 500. The TCR library protocol attached unique molecular identifiers to individual cDNA molecules to correct for sequencing error and PCR bias. Sequencing covered both TCR alpha and beta chains, and within each sample the abundances of alpha and beta sequences were tightly co-correlated. Per the original workflow: Decombinator V4 was used to annotate TCR sequences for V gene, J gene and CDR3. TCRs were defined as expanded if a significant change between any two time points was detected under a Poisson model with p below 0.0001. TCR abundances were normalised to the total number of TCRs sequenced per sample and expressed as counts per million. MAIT TCRs were defined by TRAV1-2 paired with TRAJ12, TRAJ20 or TRAJ33, and iNKT TCRs by TRAV10 paired with TRAJ18. VDJdb, accessed 1 November 2021, was searched for CMV, EBV and SARS-CoV-2 annotated TCRs, with TCRs annotated for multiple antigens excluded. The raw public data were reprocessed by TCRdb itself: fastp quality trimming at Q25, MiXCR clonotype calling, in-frame beta chains only. Each entry merges the rows of one CDR3 protein and shows their most common DNA and genes. V and J calls and clone size were set by TCRdb, not the authors. For this sample there are roughly 38,000 distinct CDR3 sequences; 5.5% to 7% appear just once. 4% to 4.5% of the sample comes from the top ten.

The rearranged segments are TRBV6-1 and TRBJ2-2; no D segment can be confidently identified. Sequenced here: whole blood, sampled at baseline. The sequence was collected from an adult who was a healthcare worker with PCR-confirmed SARS-CoV-2 infection or an uninfected control (not recorded which). CDR3 loop: CASRVDTGELFF. The bases are TGTGCCAGCAGGGTGGACACCGGGGAGCTGTTTTTT.